These 18 T cell receptor beta chains originate from one sample sequenced in a study of blood T cell repertoires in COVID-19. Assay used: immunoSEQ multiplex PCR; TCRdb lists only in-frame clones, some missing. The data show approximately 50,000 clones, 92% seen once. Input material: peripheral blood. The receptors stem from a man in his fifties with active COVID-19.

The rearrangement links TRBV28 to TRBJ2-6; D unresolved. V lost 5 bases and J 2 bases, leaving 7 bases between the germline ends. The germline V gene has CDR1 MDHEN and CDR2 SYDVKM. This CDR3 has 14 residues. Here the CDR3 DNA reads TGTGCCAGCAGTCGACACACTGGGGCCAACGTCCTGACTTTC. As protein: CASSRHTGANVLTF. The full variable domain, in which reference TRBV28 and TRBJ2-6 provide the parts outside the CDR3, is DVKVTQSSRYLVKRTGEKVFLECVQDMDHENMFWYRQDPGLGLRLIYFSYDVKMKEKGDIPEGYSVSREKKERFSLILESASTNQTSMYLCASSRHTGANVLTFGAGSRLTVL.

The chain carries TRBV27 and TRBJ2-3; perhaps TRBD2 as D (6 bases). Trimming stripped 5 bases from V and 6 bases from J, with 12 bases between. Germline assignment: CDR1 MNHEY and CDR2 SMNVEV (reference sequence). The CDR3 length is 13 residues. The CDR3 reads CASSIDRGDTQYF. DNA of the CDR3: TGTGCCAGCAGTATCGACCGGGGGGATACGCAGTATTTT.

J is TRBJ2-5 and V is TRBV21-1; TRBD2 was called by the table and not checked on the DNA. TRBV21-1 is annotated as a pseudogene. The length of the CDR3 is 17 residues. In DNA, the CDR3 is TGTGCCAGCAGCACCCCCGGGAGGGGGGAGGGCCAAGAGACCCAGTACTTC. This sequence encodes CASSTPGRGEGQETQYF.

The V call is TRBV28, the J call TRBJ1-2, with no clear D. Trimming left V 7 bases short and J 8 bases short, with 14 bases between. Germline CDR1 and CDR2: MDHEN and SYDVKM. The CDR3 consists of 12 residues. CDR3 amino acids: CASTGSSRGYTF. In nucleotides, the CDR3 is TGTGCCAGCACCGGGAGTTCTAGGGGCTACACCTTC.

The gene calls are TRBV7-9 and TRBJ2-2; TRBD1 might be the D (5 bases). Germline CDR1 and CDR2: SEHNR and FQNEAQ (reference sequence). This CDR3 region has 18 residues. Trimming cost V 4 bases and J 1 base, with 19 bases left between them. The CDR3 protein is CASSSQKQAPWNTGELFF. The DNA for the CDR3 is TGTGCCAGCAGCTCCCAGAAACAGGCTCCTTGGAACACCGGGGAGCTGTTTTTT.

The V call is TRBV7-9, the J call TRBJ1-2, with a tentative D call TRBD1 (6 bases). The CDR3 spans 14 residues. V dropped 6 bases and J dropped 8 bases, with 19 bases sitting between them. Germline assignment: CDR1 SEHNR and CDR2 FQNEAQ (reference sequence). CDR3 amino acids: CASSSVNWDKGYTF. DNA of the CDR3: TGTGCCAGCAGTTCTGTTAATTGGGACAAGGGCTACACCTTC.

J is TRBJ2-2 and V is TRBV19, with a tentative D call TRBD1 (5 bases). V was cut by 8 bases and J by 4 bases, with 14 bases left in between. CDR1 and CDR2 (germline): LNHDA, SQIVND (reference sequence). CDR3 length: 14 residues. The chain's CDR3 is CASVGQPGTGELFF. The CDR3 region has the DNA TGTGCCAGTGTAGGACAACCCGGCACCGGGGAGCTGTTTTTT. Full variable domain (outside the CDR3, taken from reference TRBV19 and TRBJ2-2): DGGITQSPKYLFRKEGQNVTLSCEQNLNHDAMYWYRQDPGQGLRLIYYSQIVNDFQKGDIAEGYSVSREKKESFPLTVTSAQKNPTAFYLCASVGQPGTGELFFGEGSRLTVL.

V is TRBV5-4 and J is TRBJ2-1; 8 nucleotides align to TRBD1. The CDR3 contains 15 residues. Germline loops: CDR1 SGHNT, CDR2 YYREEE (reference sequence). V was pared by 0 bases and J by 7 bases, with 6 bases of the junction left unmatched. The CDR3 protein is CASSLGRGLGNEQFF. The CDR3 nucleotides are TGTGCCAGCAGCTTGGGCAGGGGGCTAGGTAATGAGCAGTTCTTC.

The rearrangement links TRBV11-2 to TRBJ2-7; tentative D call: TRBD2 (6 bases). Germline loops: CDR1 SGHAT, CDR2 FQNNGV. Trimming took off 5 bases at V and 6 bases at J, with 14 bases between the two ends. This CDR3 has 13 residues. CDR3 DNA: TGTGCCAGCAGCCCCGGGGTAGCGGCCGAGCAGTACTTC. Encoded protein: CASSPGVAAEQYF.

The J gene is TRBJ1-1, the V gene TRBV11-1; D is undetermined. This CDR3 region has 14 residues. V was shortened by 5 bases and J by 1 base, with 11 bases between the two germline ends. Germline CDR1 is SGHAT and CDR2 is FQDESV (reference sequence). In DNA, the CDR3 is TGTGCCAGCAGCACCCAGACGGGGAACACTGAAGCTTTCTTT. Translating gives CASSTQTGNTEAFF.

The chain couples TRBV28 to TRBJ1-2; no firm D call. V lost 0 bases and J lost 9, with 14 bases in between. Per the germline V gene, CDR1 is MDHEN and CDR2 is SYDVKM. The CDR3 extends over 14 amino acids. As DNA, the CDR3 is TGTGCCAGCAGTTTATGGTCGCAATATGCTAGCTACACCTTC. Residues: CASSLWSQYASYTF.

This chain connects TRBV6-2 or TRBV6-3 to TRBJ1-1; 7 bases are a match to TRBD1. The CDR3 runs to 16 residues. The trim removed 4 bases at V and 0 bases at J, leaving 8 bases unmatched. CDR1 and CDR2 (germline): MNHEY, SVGEGT. Here the CDR3 DNA reads TGTGCCAGCAGTTTTCGGACAGGACTCTTGAACACTGAAGCTTTCTTT. Protein: CASSFRTGLLNTEAFF.

This chain joins TRBV2 and TRBJ2-1, with TRBD1 identical over 11 bases. In germline, CDR1 is SNHLY, CDR2 FYNNEI. The V segment lost 8 bases and the J segment 7 bases; nucleotides outside the gene matches: 7. The CDR3 is 14 residues long. CDR3 region: CASRWTGGVNEQFF. CDR3 bases: TGTGCCAGCCGATGGACAGGGGGCGTAAATGAGCAGTTCTTC.

The chain carries TRBV28 and TRBJ2-1, with D tentatively TRBD2 (6 bases). This CDR3 has 15 residues. V was pared by 6 bases and J by 0 bases, with 12 bases between. Germline V CDR1 and CDR2: MDHEN, SYDVKM. In DNA, the CDR3 is TGTGCCAGCAGAACTCGGGGGAGCTCCTACAATGAGCAGTTCTTC. Translation: CASRTRGSSYNEQFF.

The CDR3 sequence is CASADRANEKLFF. The CDR3, as DNA: TGCGCCAGCGCAGACAGGGCTAATGAAAAACTGTTTTTT. This chain uses TRBV10-2 with TRBJ1-4, with 7 bases matching TRBD1. The CDR3 extends over 13 amino acids. CDR1 and CDR2 (germline): WSHSY, SAAADI. The trim removed 8 bases at V and 3 bases at J, leaving 3 bases unmatched.

The rearrangement uses TRBV28 and TRBJ2-3; D perhaps matches TRBD2 (7 bases). The CDR3 is made up of 16 amino acids. Germline V gene lookup returns CDR1 MDHEN and CDR2 SYDVKM. Trimming shortened V by 2 bases and J by 3 bases, and 15 bases separated the two germline ends. CDR3 DNA sequence: TGTGCCAGCAGTTTAGGGGGGGCCGTAGGAACAGATACGCAGTATTTT. It is translated as CASSLGGAVGTDTQYF.

J is TRBJ2-1 and V is TRBV11-2; TRBD2 aligns across 11 bases. The CDR3 is made up of 19 amino acids. V lost 5 bases to trimming and J lost 0 bases; unmatched junction nucleotides: 12. The germline CDR1 and CDR2 sequences are SGHAT and FQNNGV. CDR3 residues: CASSPRPGLAALSYNEQFF. The DNA for the CDR3 is TGTGCCAGCAGCCCCAGACCGGGACTAGCGGCCCTCTCCTACAATGAGCAGTTCTTC.

The CDR3 loop is CASSGNWRTDTQYF. The CDR3 nucleotides read TGTGCCAGCAGCGGTAACTGGCGGACAGATACGCAGTATTTT. V gene TRBV5-4 combines with J gene TRBJ2-3, with D hard to call. Trimming left V 4 bases short and J 3 bases short, with 12 bases between. Germline V gene lookup returns CDR1 SGHNT and CDR2 YYREEE (reference sequence). The CDR3 sequence is 14 residues long.